Sequencing of this T cell receptor (beta chain) was carried out in a study of OX40 agonist ivuxolimab in advanced cancers. Looking at the study overall: Partial responses occurred in three patients (one hepatocellular carcinoma, two cutaneous melanoma).

This clone was observed a single time. Data came from immunoSEQ multiplex PCR; TCRdb stores just in-frame clones and leaves some out. The sample yields 57,000 or so clones, roughly 85% seen once. Germline V CDR1 and CDR2: MNHEY, SVGAGI. The CDR3 consists of 13 residues. V dropped 5 bases and J dropped 4 bases, with 11 bases sitting between them. The genes are TRBV6-5 and TRBJ1-2; D uncertain. This sample comprised CD4+ or CD8+ T cells sorted from blood, obtained in a trial of the OX40 agonist ivuxolimab. The receptor's source is an adult with an advanced solid tumor such as melanoma, head and neck, liver or kidney cancer. The CDR3 DNA reads TGTGCCAGCAGTCAACGGGCTACCTATGGCTACACCTTC. Translating gives CASSQRATYGYTF.